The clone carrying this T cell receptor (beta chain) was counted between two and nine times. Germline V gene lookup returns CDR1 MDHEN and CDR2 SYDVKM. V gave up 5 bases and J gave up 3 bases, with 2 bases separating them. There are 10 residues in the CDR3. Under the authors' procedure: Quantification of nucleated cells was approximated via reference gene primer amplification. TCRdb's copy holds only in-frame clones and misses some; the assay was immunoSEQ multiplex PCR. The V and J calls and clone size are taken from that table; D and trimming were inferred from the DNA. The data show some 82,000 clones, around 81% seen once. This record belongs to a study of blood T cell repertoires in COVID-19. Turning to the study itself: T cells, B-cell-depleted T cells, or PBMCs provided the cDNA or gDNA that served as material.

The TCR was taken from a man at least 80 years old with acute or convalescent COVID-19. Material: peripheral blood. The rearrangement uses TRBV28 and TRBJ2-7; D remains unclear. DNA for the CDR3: TGTGCCAGCAGTCGCTACGAGCAGTACTTC. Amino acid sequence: CASSRYEQYF.